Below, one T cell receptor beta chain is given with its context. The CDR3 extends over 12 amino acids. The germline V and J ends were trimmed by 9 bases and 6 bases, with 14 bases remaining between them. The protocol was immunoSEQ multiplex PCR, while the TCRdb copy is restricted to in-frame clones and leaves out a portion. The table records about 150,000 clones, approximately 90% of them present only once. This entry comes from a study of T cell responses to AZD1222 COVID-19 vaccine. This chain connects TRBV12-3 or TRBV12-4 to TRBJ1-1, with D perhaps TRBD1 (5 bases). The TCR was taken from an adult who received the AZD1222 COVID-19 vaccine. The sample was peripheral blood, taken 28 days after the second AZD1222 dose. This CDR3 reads CASIGGSAEAFF. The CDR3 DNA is TGTGCCAGTATCGGGGGGAGTGCTGAAGCTTTCTTT.